This entry lists 32 T cell receptor beta chains sequenced from one sample in a study of technical replicates of blood from several donors. TCRdb's copy holds only in-frame clones and misses some; the assay was immunoSEQ multiplex PCR. The data hold some 62,000 clones, with more than 85% observed a single time. Sequenced material: PBMCs. Source of these receptors: a human donor in good health. Some clones in this sample may be carry-over from other donors' samples.

The chain joins TRBV29-1 to TRBJ1-2, with 7 bases that match TRBD1. J gave up 4 bases and V 7 bases, and 6 bases lay outside the gene matches. The V gene's germline CDR1 is SQVTM and CDR2 ANQGSEA. CDR3 size: 12 residues. CDR3 residues: CSAWGTVYGYTF. The CDR3 DNA follows: TGCAGCGCCTGGGGGACAGTCTATGGCTACACCTTC. Together with reference TRBV29-1 and TRBJ1-2, the CDR3 gives the full variable domain: SAVISQKPSRDICQRGTSLTIQCQVDSQVTMMFWYRQQPGQSLTLIATANQGSEATYESGFVIDKFPISRPNLTFSTLTVSNMSPEDSSIYLCSAWGTVYGYTFGSGTRLTVV.

Written as DNA, the CDR3 is TGCGCCAGCAGCTTTACACAGGGTACGCAGTATTTT. Encoded protein: CASSFTQGTQYF. This chain links TRBV5-1 with TRBJ2-3; weak D call: TRBD1 (6 bases). The CDR3 contains 12 residues. The germline gives CDR1 SGHRS, CDR2 YFSETQ. Trimming removed 2 bases at V and 8 bases at J, with 9 bases between.

V usage is TRBV2 and J usage is TRBJ1-2; 8 nucleotides line up with TRBD1. There are 14 residues in the CDR3. Per the germline V gene, CDR1 is SNHLY and CDR2 is FYNNEI. The V segment lost 1 base and the J segment 5 bases; nucleotides outside the gene matches: 3. The chain's CDR3 is CASSEGQGRYGYTF. The CDR3 nucleotides read TGTGCCAGCAGTGAAGGACAGGGGAGATATGGCTACACCTTC.

The chain employs TRBV7-2 and TRBJ2-1, with TRBD2 matching over 10 bases. This CDR3 is built from 15 residues. The germline V gene encodes CDR1 SGHTA and CDR2 FQGNSA. V lost 6 bases, J lost 4 bases, and 6 bases stayed unmatched. CDR3 sequence: CASRGAGGRYNEQFF. CDR3 nucleotide sequence: TGTGCCAGCAGAGGAGCGGGGGGGCGTTACAATGAGCAGTTCTTC.

V usage is TRBV7-9 and J usage is TRBJ2-6, with TRBD1 matching 12 bases. Germline trimming cut 5 bases from V and 2 bases from J; bases unmatched to any gene: 7. Germline V gives CDR1 SEHNR, CDR2 FQNEAQ (reference sequence). This CDR3 has 18 residues. The CDR3 coding sequence is TGTGCCAGCAGCGATGGGACAGGGGGCAGTACTGGGGCCAACGTCCTGACTTTC. It encodes CASSDGTGGSTGANVLTF.

The rearrangement joins TRBV19 to TRBJ2-7; D is unresolved. Germline CDR1 and CDR2: LNHDA and SQIVND (reference sequence). V lost 5 bases, J lost 0 bases, and 8 bases lay in between. This CDR3 region has 13 residues. The CDR3: CASSQIASYEQYF. CDR3 DNA: TGTGCCAGTAGTCAGATTGCCTCCTACGAGCAGTACTTC.

The V call is TRBV4-3, the J call TRBJ1-2, with D tentatively TRBD1 (5 bases). Germline values: CDR1 LGHNA, CDR2 YSLEER. Trimming took 0 bases from V and 4 from J, leaving 12 bases between them. The CDR3 length is 15 residues. The CDR3 reads CASSQDKGQSYGYTF. CDR3 DNA: TGCGCCAGCAGCCAAGATAAGGGGCAGAGCTATGGCTACACCTTC.

The chain combines TRBV29-1 with TRBJ1-4; D possibly corresponds to TRBD1 (6 bases). V shed 4 bases and J shed 7 bases, with 16 bases lying between them. The CDR3 runs to 14 residues. CDR1 and CDR2 from the germline V gene are SQVTM and ANQGSEA. CDR3 sequence: CSVVPRGGGEKLFF. CDR3 coding DNA: TGCAGCGTTGTACCGCGGGGGGGCGGTGAAAAACTGTTTTTT. Using reference TRBV29-1 and TRBJ1-4 for the parts outside the CDR3, the full variable domain is SAVISQKPSRDICQRGTSLTIQCQVDSQVTMMFWYRQQPGQSLTLIATANQGSEATYESGFVIDKFPISRPNLTFSTLTVSNMSPEDSSIYLCSVVPRGGGEKLFFGSGTQLSVL.

The chain has TRBV7-6 and TRBJ2-7; 8 nucleotides agree with TRBD1. Germline V gene lookup returns CDR1 SGHVS and CDR2 FNYEAQ. The trim removed 4 bases at V and 12 bases at J, leaving 14 bases unmatched. The CDR3 is 14 residues long. The CDR3: CASSSETGGIRLYF. As DNA, the CDR3 is TGTGCCAGCAGCTCCGAAACAGGGGGGATTCGGCTGTACTTC.

The J gene is TRBJ2-5, the V gene TRBV21-1; the table's D gene call, TRBD2, was not cross checked with the DNA. TRBV21-1 is listed as a pseudogene. The CDR3 runs to 15 residues. The CDR3 DNA reads as TGTGCCAGCAGCAAAGATAGCCTAGGCCAAGAGACCCAGTACTTC. It specifies CASSKDSLGQETQYF.

The chain is built from TRBV5-4 and TRBJ2-5; 10 bases map to TRBD1. CDR3 length: 15 residues. V gave up 3 bases and J gave up 2 bases; unmatched junction bases: 4. Germline assignment: CDR1 SGHNT and CDR2 YYREEE (reference sequence). CDR3 in DNA: TGTGCCAGCAGCTACAGGACAGGGGGACAAGAGACCCAGTACTTC. It is translated as CASSYRTGGQETQYF.

The V and J genes are TRBV7-2 and TRBJ2-1, with 9 bases fitting TRBD2. The V segment lost 1 base and the J segment 6 bases; nucleotides outside the gene matches: 4. The CDR3 is made up of 15 amino acids. Germline loops: CDR1 SGHTA, CDR2 FQGNSA. The CDR3 DNA follows: TGTGCCAGCAGCTTAGTTGGCGGGGGGGCCAATGAGCAGTTCTTC. This codes for CASSLVGGGANEQFF.

The chain recombines TRBV25-1 with TRBJ2-1; 14 nucleotides agree with TRBD2. The CDR3 has 17 amino acids. CDR1 and CDR2 from the germline V gene are MGHDK and SYGVNS. Trimming removed 4 bases from V and 7 bases from J; junction bases left unmatched: 9. This CDR3 is CASSAALGTSGGNEQFF. The CDR3 coding sequence is TGTGCCAGCAGTGCTGCATTGGGGACTAGCGGGGGAAATGAGCAGTTCTTC.

V gene TRBV6-1 combines with J gene TRBJ2-7; D is perhaps TRBD2 (6 bases). Trimming left V 8 bases short and J 0 bases short, with 14 bases between. Germline CDR1 reads MNHNS; CDR2 reads SASEGT. The CDR3 runs to 14 residues. The CDR3 DNA is TGTGCCAGCTCCTCAGGACTATCCTCCTACGAGCAGTACTTC. It is translated as CASSSGLSSYEQYF.

V usage is TRBV7-2 and J usage is TRBJ1-5; the D is unclear. The CDR3 sequence is 16 residues long. Germline loops: CDR1 SGHTA, CDR2 FQGNSA. V was cut by 3 bases and J by 2 bases, with 14 bases left in between. CDR3 in DNA: TGTGCCAGCAGCTTGGGCGAAGGAACGGGCAATCAGCCCCAGCATTTT. Translated: CASSLGEGTGNQPQHF.

A single count supports this clone. The rearrangement links TRBV19 to TRBJ2-5; TRBD1 is a possible D gene (6 bases). This CDR3 has 13 residues. Germline-derived CDR1 and CDR2 are LNHDA and SQIVND (reference sequence). V was clipped by 6 bases and J by 3 bases, with 11 bases between them. The DNA for the CDR3 is TGTGCCAGTAGCTGGCCAGGGGAAGAGACCCAGTACTTC. Translating it yields CASSWPGEETQYF.

The chain couples TRBV7-9 to TRBJ2-7; 10 bases map to TRBD1. With 4 bases clipped from V and 6 bases from J, the junction kept 18 bases outside the gene matches. This CDR3 comprises 18 residues. Germline values: CDR1 SEHNR, CDR2 FQNEAQ (reference sequence). The DNA of the CDR3 is TGTGCCAGCAGCTCGTTACCGACAGGGGGCAAAGTTGGCCGCGAGCAGTACTTC. This translates into CASSSLPTGGKVGREQYF.

Written as DNA, the CDR3 is TGTGCCAGCAGTGCGGACAGGCCTGGAGCTAACTATGGCTACACCTTC. The encoded protein is CASSADRPGANYGYTF. The J gene is TRBJ1-2, the V gene TRBV2; 7 positions agree with TRBD1. The CDR3 sequence is 16 residues long. The J segment lost 0 bases and the V segment lost 4 bases, leaving 8 bases of the junction unmatched. Germline CDR1 reads SNHLY; CDR2 reads FYNNEI.

The chain couples TRBV19 to TRBJ1-1, with a weak D call TRBD1 (5 bases). Germline V CDR1 and CDR2: LNHDA, SQIVND (reference sequence). The CDR3 spans 14 residues. Trimming pared 5 bases from V and 11 bases from J, leaving 21 bases between. For the CDR3, the DNA is TGTGCCAGTAGTTCCCCGGCAGGGTTGATGTGGGCTTTCTTT. It translates to CASSSPAGLMWAFF.

The chain links TRBV7-7 to TRBJ2-5; no clear D gene. The CDR3 has 17 amino acids. Germline V gene sequence: CDR1 SSHAT, CDR2 FNYEAQ (reference sequence). Trimming took off 5 bases at V and 1 base at J, with 20 bases between the two ends. The CDR3 reads CASSPGASSRSQETQYF. Written as DNA, the CDR3 is TGTGCCAGCAGCCCGGGTGCCTCCTCAAGGAGCCAAGAGACCCAGTACTTC.

The chain carries TRBV5-1 and TRBJ2-1, with TRBD2 identical over 11 bases. Trimming cost V 4 bases and J 3 bases; bases outside gene matches: 6. Germline lookup yields CDR1 SGHRS and CDR2 YFSETQ. The CDR3 is 16 amino acids. In nucleotides, the CDR3 is TGCGCCAGCAGCGGAACAGGGACTAGCGGCTACAATGAGCAGTTCTTC. Residues: CASSGTGTSGYNEQFF.

The chain recombines TRBV2 with TRBJ2-2; weak D call: TRBD1 (6 bases). The V end was cut by 8 bases, the J end by 6 bases, with 16 bases between. The CDR3 has 14 residues. Germline loops: CDR1 SNHLY, CDR2 FYNNEI. Written as DNA, the CDR3 is TGTGCCAGCGCCGGCAGGGGTGGTCCCGGGGAGCTGTTTTTT. This translates into CASAGRGGPGELFF. The variable domain in full, with the rest retrieved from reference TRBV2 and TRBJ2-2, is EPEVTQTPSHQVTQMGQEVILRCVPISNHLYFYWYRQILGQKVEFLVSFYNNEISEKSEIFDDQFSVERPDGSNFTLKIRSTKLEDSAMYFCASAGRGGPGELFFGEGSRLTVL.

The chain combines TRBV9 with TRBJ2-1, with D tentatively TRBD2 (6 bases). Germline V gene lookup returns CDR1 SGDLS and CDR2 YYNGEE. The CDR3 has 14 amino acids. With 2 bases removed from V and 6 bases from J, the gap between germline ends came to 12 bases. The DNA of the CDR3 is TGTGCCAGCAGCGTGAGACTAGTAAGCAATGAGCAGTTCTTC. Its protein product is CASSVRLVSNEQFF.

This chain uses TRBV7-3 with TRBJ1-5; unclear D gene. CDR1 and CDR2 (germline): SGHTA, FQGTGA. Trimming took 2 bases from V and 1 from J, leaving 3 bases between them. The CDR3 sequence is 13 residues long. CDR3 loop: CASSLSSNQPQHF. CDR3 DNA sequence: TGTGCCAGCAGCTTATCGAGCAATCAGCCCCAGCATTTT.

Here the CDR3 reads CASSLAGTGSAGANVLTF. CDR3 bases: TGTGCCAGCAGCTTGGCCGGGACAGGGAGCGCTGGGGCCAACGTCCTGACTTTC. This rearrangement joins TRBV11-2 to TRBJ2-6; TRBD1 matches 9 bases. This CDR3 spans 18 amino acids. V lost 3 bases to trimming and J lost 2 bases; unmatched junction nucleotides: 8. In germline, CDR1 is SGHAT, CDR2 FQNNGV. The variable domain in full, completed from reference TRBV11-2 and TRBJ2-6, reads EAGVAQSPRYKIIEKRQSVAFWCNPISGHATLYWYQQILGQGPKLLIQFQNNGVVDDSQLPKDRFSAERLKGVDSTLKIQPAKLEDSAVYLCASSLAGTGSAGANVLTFGAGSRLTVL.

CDR3 sequence reads: CASSLFAVNTEAFF. The CDR3 DNA follows: TGCGCCAGCAGCTTGTTCGCAGTCAACACTGAAGCTTTCTTT. The chain is built from TRBV5-1 and TRBJ1-1; D is ambiguous. The CDR3 runs 14 residues. CDR1 and CDR2 (germline): SGHRS, YFSETQ. V gave up 1 base and J gave up 2 bases, with 9 bases separating them.

CDR3 sequence (DNA): TGCAGCGTTTCGGCCGGGACTAGCCGCGAGCAGTACTTC. This encodes CSVSAGTSREQYF. The rearrangement links TRBV29-1 to TRBJ2-7; TRBD2 matches 9 bases. Trimming took 5 bases from V and 6 from J; bases not matched to a gene: 8. The CDR3 totals 13 residues. From germline, CDR1 is SQVTM and CDR2 ANQGSEA.

The rearrangement uses TRBV10-3 and TRBJ1-2; perhaps TRBD1 as D (6 bases). Germline CDR1 and CDR2: ENHRY and SYGVKD. The CDR3 runs to 15 residues. Trimming pared 4 bases from V and 2 bases from J, leaving 14 bases between. The CDR3 region is CAISVKVDSNYGYTF. The CDR3 nucleotides are TGTGCCATCAGTGTTAAGGTGGACAGCAACTATGGCTACACCTTC.

The J gene is TRBJ2-1, the V gene TRBV5-6, with unresolved D. Germline V lookup: CDR1 SGHDT, CDR2 YYEEEE. The CDR3 sequence is 12 residues long. Trimming shortened V by 5 bases and J by 6 bases, and 9 bases separated the two germline ends. CDR3 sequence (DNA): TGTGCCAGCAGGCACACCTCCAATGAGCAGTTCTTC. It is translated as CASRHTSNEQFF.

This chain joins TRBV5-1 and TRBJ1-2; unclear D gene. The CDR3 consists of 13 residues. V was pared by 3 bases and J by 5 bases, with 11 bases between. The V gene's germline CDR1 is SGHRS and CDR2 YFSETQ. The CDR3 loop is CASSSRGDYGYTF. CDR3 nucleotides: TGCGCCAGCAGCTCCCGGGGAGATTATGGCTACACCTTC. The complete variable domain, with remaining parts taken from reference TRBV5-1 and TRBJ1-2, reads KAGVTQTPRYLIKTRGQQVTLSCSPISGHRSVSWYQQTPGQGLQFLFEYFSETQRNKGNFPGRFSGRQFSNSRSEMNVSTLELGDSALYLCASSSRGDYGYTFGSGTRLTVV.

The chain couples TRBV7-2 to TRBJ1-1, with D tentatively TRBD1 (5 bases). The CDR3 loop spans 17 amino acids. Trimming took off 4 bases at V and 2 bases at J, with 20 bases between the two ends. The V gene's germline CDR1 is SGHTA and CDR2 FQGNSA. DNA for the CDR3: TGTGCCAGCAGCTCCTTTCCAGAGGACAACCCTAACACTGAAGCTTTCTTT. This codes for CASSSFPEDNPNTEAFF.

The CDR3 here is CASSFGDSYEQYF. The CDR3 nucleotides are TGTGCCAGCAGCTTCGGGGATTCCTACGAGCAGTACTTC. V usage is TRBV5-4 and J usage is TRBJ2-7; D may be TRBD2 (5 bases). The ends were cut back, 2 bases at V and 1 base at J, with 7 bases in the middle. The CDR3 runs 13 residues. The V gene's germline CDR1 is SGHNT and CDR2 YYREEE (reference sequence).